This TCR beta chain was obtained from a study of blood T cell dynamics during melanoma immunotherapy. Regarding this clone: What it binds is unknown.

Study results and caveats: Whether repertoire-driving clones were melanoma-specific could not be determined.

The table came from immunoSEQ multiplex PCR; TCRdb's copy has only in-frame clones and leaves some out. The sample shows approximately 6,900 clones, less than 85% of them seen only once. CDR1 and CDR2 from the germline V gene are SNHLY and FYNNEI. The CDR3 has 14 residues. With 4 bases removed from V and 5 bases from J, the gap between germline ends came to 12 bases. The time point denotes: pre-treatment baseline. The sequence came from a human donor with melanoma. The source was blood, collected from a patient treated with checkpoint blockade. The chain carries TRBV2 and TRBJ1-5; D is perhaps TRBD1 (6 bases). The CDR3 DNA follows: TGTGCCAGCAGTGTATGGGGGCGGGATCAGCCCCAGCATTTT. Translating gives CASSVWGRDQPQHF.